The following is a T cell receptor (beta chain) sequence with its context. Only one count was recorded for this clone. Its binding antigen is unknown. Base qualities were left out, and no much larger clone turns up one base away. The sample originates from a study of blood T cell repertoires in COVID-19 (dated by TCRdb to about 2020). Concerning the study at large: Samples from collaborators originated in the United States, Italy and Spain and spanned both the acute and convalescent phases of COVID-19. The material from the prospective study consisted of cDNA or gDNA derived from T cells, B-cell-depleted T cells, or PBMCs. The repertoires were released in a freely available public database intended as a resource for research on the immune response to SARS-CoV-2. Where HLA class I and class II types were available, the types were taken from metadata supplied by the sample provider, not from assay-based typing. The samples were drawn from two sources: the first 160 participants of the ongoing ImmuneRACE study, and over 950 subjects contributed by 6 global collaborators. Deeply sampled blood TCRbeta repertoires from subjects exposed to, actively infected with, or recovered from COVID-19 were included in the dataset. A de-identified subject ID, COVID-19 status, age in years and sex were almost always included in the sample metadata.

Collaborating institutions collected whole blood in K2EDTA tubes following their own protocols. For TCRbeta analysis, collaborators shipped samples as frozen whole blood, isolated PBMCs, or DNA extracted from either of those sample types. Taken from cysteine to phenylalanine, the CDR3 has 14 residues. Only the CDR3 region is kept as DNA, spanning 42 bases read in frame from base 1. CDR1 and CDR2 are drawn from the germline V gene: LGHNT, FRNRAP. V lost 1 base and J lost 4 bases; the stretch between them is 5 bases long. Beyond this particular receptor, the publication reports: How much clinical and demographic metadata was included differed by source and by participant, and the metadata was provided uncurated.

The immunoSEQ Assay, a bias-controlled multiplex PCR, was used to amplify TCRbeta CDR3 regions from genomic DNA. In the authors' own workflow: The number of nucleated cells in each sample was estimated from the amplification of reference gene primers within the assay. To quantify the absolute abundance of each unique TCRbeta CDR3 rearrangement, sequence reads were collapsed and filtered. For each sample, productive Simpson clonality was calculated by taking the square root of Simpson's diversity index across productive rearrangements. TCRdb obtained this table from immuneACCESS and retained in-frame rearrangements with V and J assigned. These tables miss some clones; where compared with another copy, unresolved V genes account for less than half of the shortfall, and the remainder is unexplained. V and J calls and clone size are given by that table; D and trimming were obtained from the DNA. Here the sample has about 520,000 clones; 75% to 90% occur a single time. The ten largest clones take up about 3.2% of the sample.

What was sequenced was peripheral blood. The TCR sequence derives from a human donor in a cohort sampled during active COVID-19. The chain was built from TRBV12-5 and TRBJ1-6, with an unclear D gene assignment. The nucleotide sequence reads as follows: TGTGCTAGTGGTTTGGACGGTTATAATTCACCCCTCCACTTT. The translation is CASGLDGYNSPLHF.